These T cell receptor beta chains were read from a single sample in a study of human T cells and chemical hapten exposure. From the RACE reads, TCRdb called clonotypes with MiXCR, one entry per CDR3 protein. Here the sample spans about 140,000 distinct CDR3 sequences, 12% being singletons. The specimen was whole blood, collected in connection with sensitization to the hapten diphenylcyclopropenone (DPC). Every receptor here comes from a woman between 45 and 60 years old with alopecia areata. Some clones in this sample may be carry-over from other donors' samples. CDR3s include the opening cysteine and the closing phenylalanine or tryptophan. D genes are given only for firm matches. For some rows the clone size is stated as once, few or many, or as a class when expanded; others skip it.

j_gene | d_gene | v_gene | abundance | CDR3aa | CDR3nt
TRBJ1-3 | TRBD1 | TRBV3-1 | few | CASSQTTGGPGNTIYF | TGTGCCAGCAGCCAGACTACAGGGGGCCCTGGAAACACCATATATTTT
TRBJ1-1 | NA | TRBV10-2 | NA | CASSGKGQAGTEAFF | TGCGCCAGCAGTGGGAAGGGGCAGGCAGGGACTGAAGCTTTCTTT
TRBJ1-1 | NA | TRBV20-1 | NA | CSASTTAYTEAFF | TGCAGTGCTTCCACTACAGCTTACACTGAAGCTTTCTTT
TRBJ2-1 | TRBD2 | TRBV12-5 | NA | CASGSAYRSGTYNEQFF | TGTGCTAGTGGTTCCGCCTACCGTAGCGGGACCTACAATGAGCAGTTCTTC
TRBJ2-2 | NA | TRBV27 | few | CASIEGGRTGELFF | TGTGCCAGCATTGAGGGAGGACGCACCGGGGAGCTGTTTTTT
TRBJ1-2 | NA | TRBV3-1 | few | CASSQTATPLRGYTF | TGTGCCAGCAGCCAGACCGCTACACCTCTAAGGGGCTACACCTTC
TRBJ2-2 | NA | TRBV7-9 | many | CASSLGTANTGELFF | TGTGCCAGCAGCTTAGGGACAGCGAACACCGGGGAGCTGTTTTTT
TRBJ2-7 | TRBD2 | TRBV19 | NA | CASSMGSLAYEQYF | TGTGCCAGTAGTATGGGCTCACTAGCGTACGAGCAGTACTTC
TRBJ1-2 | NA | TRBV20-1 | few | CTGFNYGYTF | TGCACAGGGTTTAACTATGGCTACACCTTC
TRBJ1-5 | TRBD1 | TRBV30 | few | CAWSVLGGDQPQHF | TGTGCCTGGAGTGTACTAGGGGGCGATCAGCCCCAGCATTTT
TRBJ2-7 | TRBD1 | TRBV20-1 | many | CSAPASRGLVPYEQYF | TGCAGTGCCCCCGCAAGCAGGGGGCTTGTGCCCTACGAGCAGTACTTC
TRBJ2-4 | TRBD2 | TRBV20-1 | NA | CSASPLAGDRNIQYF | TGCAGTGCTAGTCCCCTAGCGGGAGATAGAAACATTCAGTACTTC
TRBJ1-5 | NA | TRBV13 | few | CASSLNRSGNQPQHF | TGTGCCAGCAGCCTAAACAGGAGCGGCAATCAGCCCCAGCATTTT
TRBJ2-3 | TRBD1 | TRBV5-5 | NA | CASSFGQGTDTQYF | TGTGCCAGCAGCTTTGGACAGGGGACAGATACGCAGTATTTT
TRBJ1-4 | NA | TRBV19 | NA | CASSNPRGATNEKLFF | TGTGCCAGTAGTAACCCCCGGGGCGCAACTAATGAAAAACTGTTTTTT
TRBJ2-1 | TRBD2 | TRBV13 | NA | CASTILAVSYNEQFF | TGTGCCAGCACAATACTAGCGGTCTCCTACAATGAGCAGTTCTTC
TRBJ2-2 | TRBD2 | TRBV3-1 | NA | CASSQGGLAGANTGELFF | TGTGCCAGCAGCCAAGGTGGACTAGCGGGAGCCAACACCGGGGAGCTGTTTTTT
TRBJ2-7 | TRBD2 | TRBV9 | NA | CASSVGGNSYEQYF | TGTGCCAGCAGCGTGGGGGGGAACTCCTACGAGCAGTACTTC
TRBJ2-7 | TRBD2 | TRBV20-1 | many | CSATLAGSSYEQYF | TGCAGTGCTACACTAGCGGGGAGCTCCTACGAGCAGTACTTC
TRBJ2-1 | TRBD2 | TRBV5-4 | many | CASTRTSGRGDEQFF | TGTGCCAGCACCCGGACTAGCGGGAGAGGGGATGAGCAGTTCTTC
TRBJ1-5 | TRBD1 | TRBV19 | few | CASSTQGGDQPQHF | TGTGCCAGTAGTACCCAGGGGGGGGATCAGCCCCAGCATTTT
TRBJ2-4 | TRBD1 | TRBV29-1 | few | CSVEGKDRGLGKNIQYF | TGCAGCGTTGAAGGAAAGGACAGGGGGCTGGGCAAAAACATTCAGTACTTC
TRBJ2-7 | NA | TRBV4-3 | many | CASSQAWGASYEQYF | TGCGCCAGCAGCCAAGCCTGGGGGGCTTCCTACGAGCAGTACTTC